This section outlines one T cell receptor beta chain sequence together with its context. There is no known antigen for this receptor. Per-base qualities were not stored, and no clone one base away is much larger. The library was produced with 5' RACE. Sequencing instrument: Illumina HiSeq 2500. The second PCR ran for about 6 to 12 cycles and used a J-beta primer mix along with a sample-barcoded 5' primer. A unique molecular identifier was introduced onto each TCR beta cDNA molecule by a template-switch 5' adaptor carrying 12 random nucleotides. Each sample yielded at least 3 million CDR3-containing paired-end reads. First-strand cDNA synthesis was performed from all RNA using the Mint cDNA synthesis kit, with priming by a TRBC-specific oligonucleotide. After uracil-DNA glycosylase treatment, a first 18-cycle PCR used universal primers M1SS and BC2_uni_R on all cDNA. The paper's data handling went like this. Normalization of each sample was performed by random selection of 1 million high-quality reads, each carrying a distinct molecular identifier. Reads sharing molecular identifiers were discarded rather than binned into consensus sequences. MiTCR, with a Q25 quality threshold and the strictest error-elimination algorithm, was used for CDR3 identification, clonotype clustering and error correction. A nonparametric unseen species model with Euler transformation was used to estimate lower-bound total TCR beta diversity. Clones were called with MiXCR by TCRdb after fastp trimmed the public reads at Q25, and only in-frame beta chains were retained. Under each unique CDR3 protein, matching rows form one entry showing the most common genes and DNA. TCRdb, not the original authors, processed these V and J calls. The sample includes roughly 680,000 distinct CDR3 sequences, with about 50% observed a single time. The ten top clones hold roughly 12% of the sample.

The germline V gene sets CDR1 to SGHDN and CDR2 to FVKESK. The CDR3 spans 14 residues, from the cysteine through the phenylalanine. CDR3 DNA is the only sequence kept; it has 42 bases, read in frame from the first base. The roughly 39 donors, aged 6 to 90 years, were systemically healthy Caucasian individuals from Russia. Approximately 9.3 milliliters of peripheral blood were collected from each donor into EDTA-treated Vacutainer tubes. Ficoll-Paque density-gradient centrifugation was used to isolate PBMCs, with at least 6.5 million per sample. Trizol reagent was used to extract total RNA from PBMCs, with at least 6 micrograms per sample. For every donor, flow cytometry on a PBMC aliquot measured the percentage of naive CD45RAhigh/CD27high T cells. The data belong to a study of blood T cells in healthy people across ages (dated by TCRdb to the mid-2010s). Study-level background: Template switching captured roughly one uniquely barcoded TCR beta cDNA molecule per two T cells in model experiments. Age-related changes in TCR beta repertoire diversity were measured in the study by deep sequencing normalized with unique cDNA molecular identifiers. Donors were grouped into four age groups: young (average 16 years), middle-aged (39), aged (approximately 58) and long-lived (around 80). To avoid experimental bias, donors of different ages were distributed randomly across sequencing lanes. The study analyzed two additional independent replicas of 1 million unique cDNA reads from the same blood draw for two donors, one aged 18 to 30 and one aged 80 or older.

The research as a whole found: Estimates of total diversity based on one million sequenced T cells were considered lower bounds and underestimates. Since profiling was done on bulk unsorted PBMCs, naive and antigen-experienced compartments could not be conclusively compared. The long-lived group showed more naive CD4+ T cells, fewer expanded clones and increased TCR diversity than the aged group, suggesting age selection. A strong correlation was found between observed TCR beta diversity and the percentage of naive T cells measured by flow cytometry. The CMV infection status of donors was not known, potentially confounding age-related changes in expanded clonotypes. As age increased, observed TCR beta diversity per million T cells dropped in a roughly linear way, and a significant reduction was already evident by age about 40.

This receptor was taken from a woman of 80 years or more in good health. Sequences were obtained from blood. The chain is assembled from TRBV14 and TRBJ2-7; a stretch of 10 junction bases matches TRBD2. The last part of the DNA fits TRBJ2-5 better; the J call may be wrong. The nucleotide sequence reads as follows: TGTGCCAGCAGATCCGGACTAGCGGCTGAGACCCAGTACTTC. This encodes CASRSGLAAETQYF.